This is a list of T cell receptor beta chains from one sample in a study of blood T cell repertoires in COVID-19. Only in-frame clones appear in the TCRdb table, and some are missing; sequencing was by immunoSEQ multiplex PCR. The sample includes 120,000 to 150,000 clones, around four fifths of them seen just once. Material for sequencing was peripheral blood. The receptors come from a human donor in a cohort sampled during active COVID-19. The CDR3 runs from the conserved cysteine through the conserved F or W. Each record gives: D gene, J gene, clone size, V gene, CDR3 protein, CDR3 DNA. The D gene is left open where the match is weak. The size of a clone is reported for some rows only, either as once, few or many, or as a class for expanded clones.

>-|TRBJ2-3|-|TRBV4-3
CASSQELPGVMDTQYF
TGCGCCAGCAGCCAAGAGCTGCCAGGGGTAATGGATACGCAGTATTTT
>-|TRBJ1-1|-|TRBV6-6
CASSYGIQGRTEAFF
TGTGCCAGCAGTTACGGGATCCAGGGCCGCACTGAAGCTTTCTTT
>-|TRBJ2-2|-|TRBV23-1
CASSQFLQGEVNTGELFF
TGCGCCAGCAGTCAGTTTCTACAGGGAGAGGTGAACACCGGGGAGCTGTTTTTT
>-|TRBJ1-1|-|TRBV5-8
CAAEGGFNTEAFF
TGTGCCGCTGAGGGAGGGTTTAACACTGAAGCTTTCTTT
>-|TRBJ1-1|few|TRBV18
CASSQDRGWTEAFF
TGTGCCAGCTCGCAGGATAGGGGCTGGACTGAAGCTTTCTTT
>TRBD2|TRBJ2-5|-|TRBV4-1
CASSRLAGTQETQYF
TGCGCCAGCAGCCGACTAGCGGGGACCCAAGAGACCCAGTACTTC
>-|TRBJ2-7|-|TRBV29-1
CSSSLGGEQYF
TGCAGCTCCTCCCTAGGTGGCGAGCAGTACTTC
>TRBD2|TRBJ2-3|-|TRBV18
CASSPMTSGGAWGTQYF
TGTGCCAGCTCACCGATGACTAGCGGGGGGGCCTGGGGTACGCAGTATTTT
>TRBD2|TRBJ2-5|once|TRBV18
CASSSSGGVSETQYF
TGTGCCAGCTCATCTAGCGGGGGCGTGTCAGAGACCCAGTACTTC
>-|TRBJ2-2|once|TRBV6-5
CASRWTVDTGELFF
TGTGCCAGCAGGTGGACAGTTGACACCGGGGAGCTGTTTTTT
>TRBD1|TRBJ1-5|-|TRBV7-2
CASSQDRVEQPQHF
TGTGCCAGCAGCCAAGACAGGGTGGAACAGCCCCAGCATTTT
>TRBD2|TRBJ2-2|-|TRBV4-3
CASSQVAGVPGELFF
TGCGCCAGCAGCCAAGTAGCGGGGGTACCCGGGGAGCTGTTTTTT
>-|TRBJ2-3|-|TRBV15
CATSRELVRTDTQYF
TGTGCCACCAGCAGAGAACTAGTCCGCACAGATACGCAGTATTTT
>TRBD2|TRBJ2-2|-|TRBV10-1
CASSESERGHTGELFF
TGCGCCAGCAGTGAGTCCGAGCGGGGGCACACCGGGGAGCTGTTTTTT
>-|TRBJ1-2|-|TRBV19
CASTPGGYGGYTF
TGTGCCAGTACCCCCGGGGGTTACGGTGGCTACACCTTC
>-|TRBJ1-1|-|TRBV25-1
CASSNRHTEAFF
TGTGCCAGCAGTAACAGGCATACTGAAGCTTTCTTT
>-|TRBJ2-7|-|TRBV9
CASSPQVASYEQYF
TGTGCCAGCAGCCCCCAGGTGGCAAGCTACGAGCAGTACTTC
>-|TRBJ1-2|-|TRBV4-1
CASSQEGGSGYTF
TGCGCCAGCAGCCAAGAAGGAGGGTCTGGCTACACCTTC
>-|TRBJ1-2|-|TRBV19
CASSETGDYGYTF
TGTGCCAGTAGTGAAACGGGGGACTATGGCTACACCTTC
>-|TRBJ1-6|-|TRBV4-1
CASSQDRGPGISPLHF
TGCGCCAGCAGCCAAGATCGTGGGCCTGGAATTTCACCCCTCCACTTT